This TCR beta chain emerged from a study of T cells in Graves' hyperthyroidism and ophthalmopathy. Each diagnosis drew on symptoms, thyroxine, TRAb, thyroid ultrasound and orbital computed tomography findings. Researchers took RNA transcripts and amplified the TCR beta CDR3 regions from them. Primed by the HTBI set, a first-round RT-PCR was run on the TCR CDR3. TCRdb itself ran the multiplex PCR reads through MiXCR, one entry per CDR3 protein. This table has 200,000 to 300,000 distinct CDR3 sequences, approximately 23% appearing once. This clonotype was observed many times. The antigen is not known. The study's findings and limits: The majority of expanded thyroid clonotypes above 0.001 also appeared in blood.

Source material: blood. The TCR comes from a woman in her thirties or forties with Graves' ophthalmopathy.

The CDR3 loop is CAWSMDQNNEQYF. The CDR3, as DNA: TGTGCCTGGAGTATGGACCAGAACAACGAGCAGTACTTC. This chain links TRBV30 with TRBJ2-7, with unresolved D. CDR1 GTSNPN and CDR2 SVGIG come from the germline V gene (reference sequence). CDR3 length: 13 residues. Trimming left V 2 bases short and J 5 bases short, with 13 bases between.